Listed here are 23 T cell receptor beta chains from one sample, sequenced in a study of T-cell memory formation after mild COVID-19. TCRdb reprocessed the 5' RACE reads with MiXCR, giving one entry per CDR3 protein. The sample includes fewer than 150,000 distinct CDR3 sequences, over 15% of them seen just once. The specimen was PBMCs or a T cell subset sorted from them (not recorded which). The source of these receptors is a man aged 18 to 30 who had mild COVID-19 (a few samples of this study predate the infection). Cell type and time point are not known.

This clonotype was counted only a few times. This rearrangement joins TRBV12-5 to TRBJ1-3; D unresolved. The CDR3 spans 13 residues. V was cut by 6 bases and J by 0 bases, with 6 bases left in between. Germline CDR1 is LGHNT and CDR2 is FRNRAP. The CDR3 protein is CASGGSSGNTIYF. The CDR3 DNA is TGTGCTAGTGGCGGGAGCTCTGGAAACACCATATATTTT.

This sequence joins TRBV6-4 and TRBJ1-4; TRBD1 agrees at 8 bases. This CDR3 is built from 13 residues. With V trimmed by 10 bases and J by 5 bases, 6 bases remained unmatched. CDR1 MRHNA and CDR2 SNTAGT come from the germline V gene. The CDR3 is CAIQGELNEKLFF. CDR3 sequence (DNA): TGTGCCATACAGGGGGAGCTAAATGAAAAACTGTTTTTT.

The genes are TRBV5-1 and TRBJ2-5; 11 nucleotides line up with TRBD1. V lost 2 bases, J lost 5 bases, and 8 bases stayed unmatched. Germline assignment: CDR1 SGHRS and CDR2 YFSETQ. This CDR3 region has 16 residues. CDR3 residues: CASSFRGQGVSETQYF. In DNA, the CDR3 is TGCGCCAGCAGCTTTAGGGGACAGGGGGTCTCTGAGACCCAGTACTTC.

The gene calls are TRBV7-2 and TRBJ2-3; 7 nucleotides match TRBD1. The germline V gene encodes CDR1 SGHTA and CDR2 FQGNSA. There are 18 residues in the CDR3. The J segment lost 1 base and the V segment lost 4 bases, leaving 14 bases of the junction unmatched. CDR3 loop: CASSSDRPTSPGTDTQYF. CDR3 nucleotides: TGTGCCAGCAGCTCGGACAGGCCCACATCACCCGGCACAGATACGCAGTATTTT.

This clonotype was observed a handful of times. The chain joins TRBV24-1 to TRBJ1-5, with 7 bases identical to TRBD1. CDR1 and CDR2 from the germline V gene are KGHDR and SFDVKD. Losses at the gene ends were 4 bases for V and 4 bases for J; bases not matched to a gene: 6. The length of the CDR3 is 15 residues. CDR3 coding DNA: TGTGCCACCAGTGACCCCGGGACAGCTAATCAGCCCCAGCATTTT. This codes for CATSDPGTANQPQHF.

Only a few counts were recorded for this clonotype. The chain couples TRBV7-2 to TRBJ1-1; 9 nucleotides align to TRBD1. There are 14 residues in the CDR3. From germline, CDR1 is SGHTA and CDR2 FQGNSA. The V gene end was trimmed by 5 bases and the J gene end by 7 bases; junction bases not matched to a gene: 8. CDR3 in DNA: TGTGCCAGCAGCCCCCGACAGGGGGTTGATGAAGCTTTCTTT. As protein: CASSPRQGVDEAFF.

In this sample, this clonotype turned up a few times. The rearrangement links TRBV3-1 to TRBJ2-6; D is ambiguous. Germline V gene data show CDR1 as LGHDT and CDR2 as YNNKEL (reference sequence). The CDR3 loop spans 18 amino acids. V was cut by 1 base and J by 0 bases, with 13 bases left in between. The CDR3 loop is CASSQAAGQSSGANVLTF. The CDR3 coding sequence is TGTGCCAGCAGCCAAGCGGCCGGCCAAAGCTCTGGGGCCAACGTCCTGACTTTC.

This clonotype was picked up a small number of times. The J gene is TRBJ1-2, the V gene TRBV21-1; the D call of TRBD1 is as the table states it, not checked on the DNA. TRBV21-1 is labeled a pseudogene. CDR3 length: 15 residues. The CDR3 here is CASSEPGQDIYGYTF. The CDR3 coding sequence is TGTGCCAGCAGCGAACCGGGACAGGACATTTATGGCTACACCTTC.

There are a few counts of this clonotype. The V gene is TRBV19, the J gene TRBJ1-1; D gene ambiguous. V lost 6 bases and J lost 5, with 19 bases in between. Germline CDR1 LNHDA, CDR2 SQIVND (reference sequence). This CDR3 spans 15 amino acids. The CDR3 sequence: CASSVEGWSGTEAFF. The CDR3 nucleotides read TGTGCCAGTAGCGTGGAGGGATGGTCGGGTACTGAAGCTTTCTTT.

Many counts were recorded for this clonotype. V usage is TRBV18 and J usage is TRBJ2-7; 8 bases align to TRBD2. The CDR3 sequence is 15 residues long. CDR1 is KGHSH and CDR2 is LQKENI in the germline V gene. V lost 2 bases, J lost 6 bases, and 9 bases stayed unmatched. The CDR3 bases are TGTGCCAGCTCACCAGGGACTAGGGGGAGTGTCGAGCAGTACGTC. Its translation is CASSPGTRGSVEQYV.

This clonotype was observed once. This chain connects TRBV6-5 to TRBJ1-5, with 8 bases that match TRBD1. The CDR3 consists of 13 residues. CDR1 is MNHEY, CDR2 SVGAGI, per germline. V was pared by 2 bases and J by 12 bases, with 6 bases of the junction left unmatched. The CDR3 coding sequence is TGTGCCAGCAGTTACCTACGACAGGGGAACCAGCATTTT. Residues: CASSYLRQGNQHF.

This clonotype was seen a handful of times. The rearrangement links TRBV11-2 to TRBJ1-2; possibly TRBD1 for D (6 bases). Germline CDR1 reads SGHAT; CDR2 reads FQNNGV. Between the trimmed V and J ends, which lost 5 bases and 5 bases, there was a span of 24 bases. The CDR3 length is 17 residues. DNA for the CDR3: TGTGCCAGCAGCCCCGTACGGCTTTTGGGGGGCAGGTATGGCTACACCTTC. Protein product: CASSPVRLLGGRYGYTF.

The chain joins TRBV11-2 to TRBJ2-7, with 9 bases lining up with TRBD1. V shed 4 bases, J shed 3 bases, and the junction held 7 bases outside the gene matches. This CDR3 comprises 15 residues. CDR1 is SGHAT and CDR2 is FQNNGV in the germline V gene. CDR3 amino acids: CASSYRGQGIYEQYF. The CDR3 nucleotides are TGTGCCAGCAGCTACAGGGGACAGGGTATCTACGAGCAGTACTTC.

The genes are TRBV25-1 and TRBJ1-1; TRBD1 agrees at 9 bases. The CDR3 runs to 14 residues. Trimming took 3 bases from V and 5 from J; bases not matched to a gene: 4. Germline assignment: CDR1 MGHDK and CDR2 SYGVNS. CDR3 bases: TGTGCCAGCAGTGACGACAGGGGGAAGACTGAAGCTTTCTTT. The encoded protein is CASSDDRGKTEAFF.

The table lists this clonotype with a few counts. This chain joins TRBV11-3 and TRBJ1-6; D call uncertain. The CDR3 covers 13 residues. Germline values: CDR1 SGHNT, CDR2 YENEEA. V was shortened by 1 base and J by 9 bases, with 7 bases between the two germline ends. In DNA, the CDR3 is TGTGCCAGCAGCTTAGTCCAAAGTTCACCCCTCCACTTT. This gives the protein CASSLVQSSPLHF.

In its sample, this clonotype was seen a few times. The rearrangement uses TRBV7-9 and TRBJ2-2; the D is unclear. The germline CDR1 and CDR2 sequences are SEHNR and FQNEAQ (reference sequence). The germline V and J ends were trimmed by 2 bases and 4 bases, with 11 bases remaining between them. CDR3 length: 15 amino acids. The CDR3 loop reads CASSLLNTATGELFF. As DNA, the CDR3 is TGTGCCAGCAGCTTATTGAATACGGCCACCGGGGAGCTGTTTTTT.

This clonotype was counted between two and nine times. The chain couples TRBV6-6 to TRBJ1-3; D remains ambiguous. Germline V gene sequence: CDR1 MNHNY, CDR2 SVGAGI (reference sequence). There are 15 residues in the CDR3. Trimming removed 7 bases at V and 8 bases at J, with 21 bases between. CDR3: CASTEGGFVEDTIYF. As DNA, the CDR3 is TGTGCCAGCACCGAAGGAGGCTTTGTCGAGGACACCATATATTTT.

This clonotype came up a few times. The CDR3 is CASSLTSGPRGDTQYF. In DNA, the CDR3 is TGTGCCAGCAGTTTAACTAGCGGGCCACGAGGGGATACGCAGTATTTT. V usage is TRBV28 and J usage is TRBJ2-3, with TRBD2 matching 9 bases. After removal of 2 bases from V and 6 bases from J, the junction contained 9 bases not matched to a gene. Germline V gene sequence: CDR1 MDHEN, CDR2 SYDVKM. The CDR3 has 16 amino acids. Using reference TRBV28 and TRBJ2-3 for the parts outside the CDR3, the full variable domain is DVKVTQSSRYLVKRTGEKVFLECVQDMDHENMFWYRQDPGLGLRLIYFSYDVKMKEKGDIPEGYSVSREKKERFSLILESASTNQTSMYLCASSLTSGPRGDTQYFGPGTRLTVL.

This clonotype was observed at least ten times. CDR3 sequence (DNA): TGTGCCAGCAGCTCCAATCCCGGGACTAGCGCCCCCGGGGAGCTGTTTTTT. Translating gives CASSSNPGTSAPGELFF. V gene TRBV7-6 combines with J gene TRBJ2-2; 10 nucleotides line up with TRBD2. The V gene's germline CDR1 is SGHVS and CDR2 FNYEAQ. Trimming at V came to 4 bases and at J to 6 bases, leaving 11 bases not matched to a gene. This CDR3 spans 17 amino acids.

The chain has TRBV7-2 and TRBJ2-7; D is possibly TRBD2 (6 bases). Germline V gives CDR1 SGHTA, CDR2 FQGNSA. V lost 1 base and J 2 bases, leaving 12 bases between the germline ends. This CDR3 has 15 amino acids. Here the CDR3 reads CASSLVGGITYEQYF. Written as DNA, the CDR3 is TGTGCCAGCAGCTTAGTCGGGGGTATTACCTACGAGCAGTACTTC.

This clonotype was detected a few times. J is TRBJ1-6 and V is TRBV5-6, with 9 bases that match TRBD1. Germline-derived CDR1 and CDR2 are SGHDT and YYEEEE. The length of the CDR3 is 16 residues. Trimming cost V 4 bases and J 6 bases; bases outside gene matches: 8. CDR3 DNA: TGTGCCAGCAGCCAAGGGACAGGGATGGTTAATTCACCCCTCCACTTT. It specifies CASSQGTGMVNSPLHF.

This chain uses TRBV24-1 with TRBJ2-3, with a weak D call TRBD1 (8 bases). V was trimmed by 6 bases and J by 5 bases, leaving 20 bases between them. CDR1 and CDR2 from the germline V gene are KGHDR and SFDVKD. This CDR3 has 16 residues. The CDR3 DNA reads as TGTGCCACCAGTAGTGGGCGGCGGGGGACAGGAGATACGCAGTATTTT. This sequence encodes CATSSGRRGTGDTQYF.

This chain joins TRBV21-1 and TRBJ2-5; TRBD1 is the table's D call, not checked against the DNA. TRBV21-1 is an annotated pseudogene. The CDR3 loop spans 16 amino acids. The CDR3 reads CASGVGTPVIKETQYF. The CDR3 nucleotides read TGTGCCAGCGGGGTCGGGACACCAGTGATAAAAGAGACCCAGTACTTC.